This T cell receptor (beta chain) emerged from a study of pediatric ulcerative colitis. V was shortened by 4 bases and J by 2 bases, with 17 bases between the two germline ends. CDR3 size: 15 residues. CDR1 GTSNPN and CDR2 SVGIG come from the germline V gene (reference sequence). Here immunoSEQ multiplex PCR was the method, and the copy in TCRdb shows in-frame clones only, minus some. The data contain under 70,000 clones, 87% of them singletons. V usage is TRBV30 and J usage is TRBJ1-2, with D unclear. Sample: blood. The TCR was taken from a boy between 5 and 17 years old who was a control in a study of pediatric ulcerative colitis. The CDR3 reads CAWTAFLGRNYGYTF. Written as DNA, the CDR3 is TGTGCCTGGACCGCTTTCCTTGGGCGGAACTATGGCTACACCTTC.